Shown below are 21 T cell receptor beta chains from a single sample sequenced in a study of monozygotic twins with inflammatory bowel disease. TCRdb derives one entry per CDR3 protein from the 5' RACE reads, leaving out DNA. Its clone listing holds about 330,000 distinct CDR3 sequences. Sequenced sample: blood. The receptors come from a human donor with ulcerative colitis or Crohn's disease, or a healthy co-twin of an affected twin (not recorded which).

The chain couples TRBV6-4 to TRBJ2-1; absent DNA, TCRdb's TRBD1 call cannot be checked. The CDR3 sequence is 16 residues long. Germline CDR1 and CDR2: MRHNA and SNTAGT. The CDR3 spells CASSEPLPGLVNEQFF.

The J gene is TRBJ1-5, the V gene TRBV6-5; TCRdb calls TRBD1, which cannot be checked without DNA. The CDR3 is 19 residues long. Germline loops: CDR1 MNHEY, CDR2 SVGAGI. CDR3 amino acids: CASSYRMGAGGRIDQPQHF.

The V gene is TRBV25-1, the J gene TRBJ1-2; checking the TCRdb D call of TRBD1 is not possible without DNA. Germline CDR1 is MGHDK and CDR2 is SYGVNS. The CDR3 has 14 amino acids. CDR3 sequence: CASSPLGQDYGYTF.

CDR3 residues: CASSFGDRFNSYNSPLHF. The V gene is TRBV11-2, the J gene TRBJ1-6; TCRdb selects TRBD1, and the lack of DNA leaves this call unchecked. This CDR3 has 18 residues. The germline V gene has CDR1 SGHAT and CDR2 FQNNGV.

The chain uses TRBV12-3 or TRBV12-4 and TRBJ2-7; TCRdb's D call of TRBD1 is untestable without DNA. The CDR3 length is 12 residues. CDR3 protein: CASSFRVYEQYF.

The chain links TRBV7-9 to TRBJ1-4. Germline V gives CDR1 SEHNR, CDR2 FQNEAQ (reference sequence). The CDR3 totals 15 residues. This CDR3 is CASSLGTSPGEKLFF.

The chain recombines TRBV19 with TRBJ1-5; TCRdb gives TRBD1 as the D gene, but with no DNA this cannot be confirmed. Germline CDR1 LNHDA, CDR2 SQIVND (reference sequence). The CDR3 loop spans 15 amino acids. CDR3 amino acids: CASSKQPGGNQPQHF.

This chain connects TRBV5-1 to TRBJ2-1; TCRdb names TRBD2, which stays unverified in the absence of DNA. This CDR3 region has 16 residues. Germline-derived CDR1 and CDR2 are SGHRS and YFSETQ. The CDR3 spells CASSPLAGADYNEQFF.

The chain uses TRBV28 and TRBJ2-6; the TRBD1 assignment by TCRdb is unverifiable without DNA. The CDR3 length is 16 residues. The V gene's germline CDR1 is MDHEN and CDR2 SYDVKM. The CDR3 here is CAITGARASGANVLTF.

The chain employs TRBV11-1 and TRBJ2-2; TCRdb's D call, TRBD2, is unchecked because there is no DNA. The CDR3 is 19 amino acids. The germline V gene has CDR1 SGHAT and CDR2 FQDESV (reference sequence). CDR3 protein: CASSLRSLAEGPNTGELFF.

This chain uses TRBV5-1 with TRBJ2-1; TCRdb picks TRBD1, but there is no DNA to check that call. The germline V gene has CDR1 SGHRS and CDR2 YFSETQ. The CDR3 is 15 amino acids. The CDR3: CASSLVSGEDNEQFF.

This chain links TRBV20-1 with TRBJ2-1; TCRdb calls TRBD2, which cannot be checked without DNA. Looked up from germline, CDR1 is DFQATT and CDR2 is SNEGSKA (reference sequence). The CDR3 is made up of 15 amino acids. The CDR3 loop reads CSASLSSGVYNEQFF.

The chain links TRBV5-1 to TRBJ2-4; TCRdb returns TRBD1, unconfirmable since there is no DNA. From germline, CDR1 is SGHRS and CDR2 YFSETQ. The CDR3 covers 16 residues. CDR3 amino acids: CASSLQGAKSKNIQYF.

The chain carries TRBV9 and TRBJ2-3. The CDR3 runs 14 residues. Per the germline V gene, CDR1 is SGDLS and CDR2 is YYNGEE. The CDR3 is CASSVNTGTDTQYF.

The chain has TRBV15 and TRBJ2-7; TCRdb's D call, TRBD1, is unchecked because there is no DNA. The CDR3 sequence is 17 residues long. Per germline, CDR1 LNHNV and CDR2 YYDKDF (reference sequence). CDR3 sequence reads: CATSRKPTGSISYEQYF.

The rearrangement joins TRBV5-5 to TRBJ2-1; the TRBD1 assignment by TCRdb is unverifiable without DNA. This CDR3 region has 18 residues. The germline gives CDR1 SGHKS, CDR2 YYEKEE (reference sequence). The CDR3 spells CASSLRGAGTGPYNEQFF.

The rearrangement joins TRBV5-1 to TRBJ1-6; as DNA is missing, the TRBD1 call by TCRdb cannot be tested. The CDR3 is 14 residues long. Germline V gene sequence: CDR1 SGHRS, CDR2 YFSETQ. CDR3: CASSLVLPGSPLHF.

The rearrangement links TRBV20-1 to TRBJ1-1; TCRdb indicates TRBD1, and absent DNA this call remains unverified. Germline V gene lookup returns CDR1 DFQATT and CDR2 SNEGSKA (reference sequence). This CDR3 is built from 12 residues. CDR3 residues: CSARGGQVEAFF.

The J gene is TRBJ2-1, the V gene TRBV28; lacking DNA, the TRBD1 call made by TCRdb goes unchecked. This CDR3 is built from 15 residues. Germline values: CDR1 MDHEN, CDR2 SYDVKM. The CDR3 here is CASSRRQLSYNEQFF.

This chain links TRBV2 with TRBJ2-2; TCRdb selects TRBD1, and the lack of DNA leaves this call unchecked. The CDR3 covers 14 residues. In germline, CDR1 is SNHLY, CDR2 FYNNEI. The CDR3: CASSEVRGTGELFF.

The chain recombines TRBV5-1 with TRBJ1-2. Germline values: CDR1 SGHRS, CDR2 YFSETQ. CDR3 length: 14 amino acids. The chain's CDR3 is CASSPWTDNYGYTF.